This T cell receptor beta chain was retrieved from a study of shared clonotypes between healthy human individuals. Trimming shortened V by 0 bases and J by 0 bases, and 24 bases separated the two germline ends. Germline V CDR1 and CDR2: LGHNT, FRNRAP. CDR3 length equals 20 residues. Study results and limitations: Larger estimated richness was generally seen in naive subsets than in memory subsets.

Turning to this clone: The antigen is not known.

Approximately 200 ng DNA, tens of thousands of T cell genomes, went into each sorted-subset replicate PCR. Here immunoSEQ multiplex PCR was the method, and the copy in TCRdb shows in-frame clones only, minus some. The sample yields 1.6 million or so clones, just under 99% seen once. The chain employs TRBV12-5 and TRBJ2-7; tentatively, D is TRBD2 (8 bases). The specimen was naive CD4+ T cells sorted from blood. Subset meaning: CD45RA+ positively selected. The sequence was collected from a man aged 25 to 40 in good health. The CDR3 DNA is TGTGCTAGTGGTTTGGTAGACTGGGACAGCGGACTAGCCCACTCCTACGAGCAGTACTTC. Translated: CASGLVDWDSGLAHSYEQYF.